This passage covers 14 T cell receptor beta chains from one sample sequenced in a study of vaccination effects on CD4 cells after COVID-19. The data were produced by immunoSEQ multiplex PCR, yet TCRdb's version contains in-frame clones alone and is incomplete. The sample records tens of thousands of clones, more than 60% being singletons. Sequencing was preceded by expansion of antigen-specific CD4+ T cells with viral peptide pools in the ViraFEST assay. Between days 9 and 11 of culture, CD4+ T cells were separated out. The vaccine recipients had no prior SARS-CoV-2 infection, with negative nucleocapsid antibodies. Their target antigens are unknown. The source material was CD4+ T cells from PBMCs cultured with SARS-CoV-2 spike peptides, sampled before COVID-19 vaccination. The receptors here all came from a human donor who received a COVID-19 vaccine.

The gene calls are TRBV5-4 and TRBJ1-1; no firm D call. The CDR3 is made up of 17 amino acids. From germline, CDR1 is SGHNT and CDR2 YYREEE (reference sequence). Trimming shortened V by 4 bases and J by 3 bases, and 22 bases separated the two germline ends. DNA for the CDR3: TGTGCCAGCAGCCCCGGCCCCACGGGTACGGTGGACACTGAAGCTTTCTTT. Protein sequence: CASSPGPTGTVDTEAFF.

This clone was counted a single time. J is TRBJ2-4 and V is TRBV2; TRBD1 matches 12 bases. Trimming took 6 bases from V and 7 from J; bases not matched to a gene: 7. The length of the CDR3 is 15 residues. Germline-derived CDR1 and CDR2 are SNHLY and FYNNEI. The CDR3: CASSAGQGAYNIQYF. DNA for the CDR3: TGTGCCAGCAGCGCGGGACAGGGGGCGTACAACATTCAGTACTTC.

V gene TRBV19 combines with J gene TRBJ2-5, with 7 bases lining up with TRBD1. The CDR3 has 14 residues. The J segment lost 4 bases and the V segment lost 4 bases, leaving 6 bases of the junction unmatched. Germline lookup yields CDR1 LNHDA and CDR2 SQIVND (reference sequence). CDR3 in amino acids: CASSTPGQRETQYF. The CDR3 DNA is TGTGCCAGTAGTACACCGGGACAGAGAGAGACCCAGTACTTC.

The rearrangement joins TRBV4-1 to TRBJ1-1; D is unclear. V was cut by 3 bases and J by 0 bases, with 17 bases left in between. This CDR3 region has 17 residues. From germline, CDR1 is MGHRA and CDR2 YSYEKL. CDR3 loop: CASSHPSGRALNTEAFF. The DNA of the CDR3 is TGCGCCAGCAGCCACCCCTCCGGAAGGGCTTTGAACACTGAAGCTTTCTTT.

V is TRBV6-2 or TRBV6-3 and J is TRBJ2-3, with 9 bases lining up with TRBD1. Germline values: CDR1 MNHEY, CDR2 SVGEGT. The CDR3 length is 15 residues. V lost 6 bases and J lost 2; bases outside the gene matches: 6. The CDR3, as DNA: TGTGCCAGCAGCCCGGGACAGGGAATCACAGATACGCAGTATTTT. Protein: CASSPGQGITDTQYF.

Here the CDR3 reads CASRRDRRVGLAYLSYEQYF. CDR3 DNA sequence: TGTGCCAGCAGGAGAGACAGGAGGGTGGGACTAGCGTACCTGTCCTACGAGCAGTACTTC. V is TRBV2 and J is TRBJ2-7; 10 bases align to TRBD2. V dropped 6 bases and J dropped 1; count of bases not matched to a gene: 21. The CDR3 covers 20 residues. CDR1 is SNHLY, CDR2 FYNNEI, per germline.

The rearrangement joins TRBV6-2 or TRBV6-3 to TRBJ2-7; perhaps TRBD1 as D (6 bases). With 5 bases removed from V and 1 base from J, the gap between germline ends came to 18 bases. The CDR3 spans 16 residues. The germline CDR1 and CDR2 sequences are MNHEY and SVGEGT. CDR3 in DNA: TGTGCCAGCAGTAGGGGCCTCGACAGGTATTCCTACGAGCAGTACTTC. Translating gives CASSRGLDRYSYEQYF.

CDR3 DNA: TGTGCCAGCAGCGGGGACAGGGGGCGACTAGCGGGAAGCAATGAGCAGTTCTTC. It translates to CASSGDRGRLAGSNEQFF. The rearrangement links TRBV11-3 to TRBJ2-1; D is possibly TRBD1 (12 bases). CDR3 length: 18 amino acids. Trimming took 5 bases from V and 6 from J, leaving 26 bases between them. The germline V gene has CDR1 SGHNT and CDR2 YENEEA.

The chain uses TRBV28 and TRBJ2-3; no clear D gene. The CDR3 runs to 17 residues. The V gene's germline CDR1 is MDHEN and CDR2 SYDVKM. V was trimmed by 4 bases and J by 4 bases, leaving 21 bases between them. CDR3 nucleotide sequence: TGTGCCAGCAGTTCTCCCCCGGGCAGACCACTATCAGATACGCAGTATTTT. Encoded protein: CASSSPPGRPLSDTQYF.

The genes are TRBV4-2 and TRBJ1-2, with D possibly matching TRBD1 (6 bases). V was pared by 1 base and J by 8 bases, with 20 bases between. There are 16 residues in the CDR3. Looked up from germline, CDR1 is LGHNA and CDR2 is YNFKEQ. The CDR3 DNA sequence: TGTGCCAGCAGCCAAGTAATGCGGGGGGCGCAGGGCGGCTACACCTTC. Its translation: CASSQVMRGAQGGYTF.

The V gene is TRBV20-1, the J gene TRBJ2-1; D possibly corresponds to TRBD1 (6 bases). The germline V gene encodes CDR1 DFQATT and CDR2 SNEGSKA (reference sequence). The V gene lost 3 bases and the J gene lost 6 bases, with 15 bases spanning the gap. This CDR3 is 14 amino acids long. CDR3 in DNA: TGCAGTGCTAGTCGGACAGCCCTACCCAATGAGCAGTTCTTC. This gives the protein CSASRTALPNEQFF.

This chain uses TRBV6-1 with TRBJ2-1; D remains ambiguous. Germline V gives CDR1 MNHNS, CDR2 SASEGT. V shed 2 bases and J shed 8 bases, with 4 bases lying between them. The CDR3 loop spans 11 amino acids. CDR3 residues: CASSERYEQFF. Written as DNA, the CDR3 is TGTGCCAGCAGTGAACGGTATGAGCAGTTCTTC.

This chain links TRBV5-4 with TRBJ1-1, with unresolved D. Germline V lookup: CDR1 SGHNT, CDR2 YYREEE (reference sequence). The length of the CDR3 is 14 residues. Deletions cut 2 bases from V and 11 bases from J, with 19 bases between. CDR3 DNA sequence: TGTGCCAGCAGCTTCCTCGGACGGACTACTTTGGCTTTCTTT. Encoded protein: CASSFLGRTTLAFF.

The J gene is TRBJ1-6, the V gene TRBV28; tentative D call: TRBD1 (6 bases). This CDR3 spans 15 amino acids. Trimming removed 4 bases from V and 7 bases from J, with 14 bases in between. CDR1 and CDR2 (germline): MDHEN, SYDVKM. In DNA form, the CDR3 reads TGTGCCAGCAGTTCCCCATCGACAGGCAATTCACCCCTCCACTTT. Translated: CASSSPSTGNSPLHF.